This T cell receptor (beta chain) was found in a study of spatial heterogeneity in lung cancer (dated by TCRdb to between 2017 and 2020). With respect to the entire study: Beta-chain transcripts were consistently detected in greater numbers than alpha-chain transcripts, which likely reflects a higher abundance of beta-chain transcripts. Both alpha and beta chains were TCR-sequenced in 210 or so tumor regions, fewer than 80 matched nontumor lung samples and roughly 54 PBMC samples obtained at surgery. In non-small cell lung cancer, the study quantitatively compared TCR alpha and beta repertoires across several tumor regions, matched nontumor lung, and blood. Nonsynonymous mutation counts, determined by whole-exome sequencing of tumor tissue, were related to features of the TCR repertoire. In the raw uncorrected reads, each unique combination of TCR and UMI appeared on average more than ten times.

The junction carries 11 bases between V and J, which are trimmed by 5 bases and 0 bases respectively. Based on the germline V gene, the CDR1 and CDR2 sequences are SGHTA and FQGNSA. Including cysteine and phenylalanine, the CDR3 has 15 amino acids. The only DNA kept is the CDR3, 45 bases in frame from the first base. The time point label on this specimen signifies: sample taken at primary tumor resection. Samples were obtained from about 69 patients with early-stage, untreated non-small cell lung cancer from the lung TRACERx cohort. For TCR sequencing, whole RNA was extracted from tumor and nontumor lung tissue, or from cryopreserved PBMC samples, and no cell sorting was done. Patients were selected for TCR sequencing only if sufficient RNA was available from at least two tumor regions. Before being selected, tumor and adjacent nontumor lung specimens were reviewed by a lung pathologist. This clonotype is medium-sized (0.01 to 0.1%) in terms of sample share. Its antigen has not been determined. No base qualities exist here, and no much larger clone lies one base off it.

Receptor libraries were prepared by 5' RACE. Sequencing took place on a NextSeq 500. In the TCR library protocol, a unique molecular identifier was attached to each TCR cDNA molecule so that PCR and sequencing errors could be corrected. The paper's processing steps were these. Decombinator tools were used for TCR identification, UMI-based error correction and CDR3 extraction. Expanded TCRs were defined as those above a frequency of 2 per 1,000, corresponding to the top 1% of the tumor frequency distribution. Renyi diversity was calculated using the R vegan package after each repertoire was subsampled 100 times to 5,000 TCRs. CDR3 similarity networks were constructed using string-kernel similarity of amino acid triplets, with links drawn between CDR3s whose pairwise similarity was above 0.82. TCRdb took the public reads, trimmed them with fastp at Q25, ran MiXCR for clone calling and kept in-frame beta chains. Each entry merges the rows of one CDR3 protein and shows their most common DNA and genes. These V and J calls rely on TCRdb rather than the paper's analysis. The sample yields 3,000 or so distinct CDR3 sequences; 4.7% were counted once. The leading ten clones occupy over 15% of the sample.

The investigation overall reported the following: Confirming at a functional level the hypothesis that regional TCRs recognize regional mutations was considered to require additional single-cell paired TCR alpha and beta sequencing.

The clonotype was recovered from a male donor with early-stage non-small cell lung cancer. Sequencing used normal lung tissue next to the tumor, obtained at surgery. This chain is built from TRBV7-2 and TRBJ2-1; the D gene cannot be resolved reliably. The sequence in DNA is TGTGCCAGCAGCCGAAGTACACCCTCCTACAATGAGCAGTTCTTC. It codes for CASSRSTPSYNEQFF. Joined to the reference TRBV7-2 and TRBJ2-1 proteins, this CDR3 gives the full variable domain: GAGVSQSPSNKVTEKGKDVELRCDPISGHTALYWYRQSLGQGLEFLIYFQGNSAPDKSGLPSDRFSAERTGGSVSTLTIQRTQQEDSAVYLCASSRSTPSYNEQFFGPGTRLTVL.